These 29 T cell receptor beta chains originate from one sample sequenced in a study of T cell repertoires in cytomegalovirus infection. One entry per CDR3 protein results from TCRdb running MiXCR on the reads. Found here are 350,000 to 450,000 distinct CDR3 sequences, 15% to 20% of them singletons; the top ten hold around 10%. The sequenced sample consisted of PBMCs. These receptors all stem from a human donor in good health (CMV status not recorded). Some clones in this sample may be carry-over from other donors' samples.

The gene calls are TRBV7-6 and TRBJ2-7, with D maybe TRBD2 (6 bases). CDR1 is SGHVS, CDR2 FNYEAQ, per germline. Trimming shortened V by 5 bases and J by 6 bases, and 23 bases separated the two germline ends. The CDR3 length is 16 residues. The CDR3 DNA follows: TGTGCCAGCAGCCAAGGGGCGTCCGGGGGAGGAGGCGAGCAGTACTTC. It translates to CASSQGASGGGGEQYF.

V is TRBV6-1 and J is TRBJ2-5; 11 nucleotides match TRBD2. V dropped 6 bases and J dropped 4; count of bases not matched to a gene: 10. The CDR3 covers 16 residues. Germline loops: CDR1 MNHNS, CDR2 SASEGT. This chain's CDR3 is CASSDSGGGVRETQYF. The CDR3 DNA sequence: TGTGCCAGCAGCGATAGCGGGGGGGGAGTAAGAGAGACCCAGTACTTC.

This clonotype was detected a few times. CDR3 loop: CASSLGGEVGLNTEAFF. The CDR3 coding sequence is TGCGCCAGCAGCTTGGGAGGCGAGGTGGGCCTGAACACTGAAGCTTTCTTT. The chain uses TRBV5-1 and TRBJ1-1; D is undetermined. The CDR3 spans 17 residues. Trimming took 0 bases from V and 0 from J, leaving 15 bases between them. Germline V lookup: CDR1 SGHRS, CDR2 YFSETQ.

The CDR3 here is CASSSRTGMDTEAFF. DNA for the CDR3: TGTGCCAGCAGCTCCCGGACAGGGATGGACACTGAAGCTTTCTTT. The chain employs TRBV4-2 and TRBJ1-1, with 8 bases identical to TRBD1. The trim removed 5 bases at V and 3 bases at J, leaving 8 bases unmatched. The CDR3 runs to 15 residues. Per the germline V gene, CDR1 is LGHNA and CDR2 is YNFKEQ.

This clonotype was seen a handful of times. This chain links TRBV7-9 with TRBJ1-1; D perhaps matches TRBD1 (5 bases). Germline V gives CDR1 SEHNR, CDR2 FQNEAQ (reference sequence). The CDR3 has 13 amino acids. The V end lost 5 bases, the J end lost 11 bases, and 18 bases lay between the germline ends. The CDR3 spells CASSAPGRRGAFF. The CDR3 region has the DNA TGTGCCAGCAGCGCCCCAGGGAGGAGAGGGGCTTTCTTT.

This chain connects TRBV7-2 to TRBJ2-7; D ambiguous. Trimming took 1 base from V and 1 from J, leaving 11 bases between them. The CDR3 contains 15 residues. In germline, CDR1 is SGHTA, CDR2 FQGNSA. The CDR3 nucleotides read TGTGCCAGCAGCTTAGAACGGAGCCGTTCCTACGAGCAGTACTTC. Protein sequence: CASSLERSRSYEQYF.

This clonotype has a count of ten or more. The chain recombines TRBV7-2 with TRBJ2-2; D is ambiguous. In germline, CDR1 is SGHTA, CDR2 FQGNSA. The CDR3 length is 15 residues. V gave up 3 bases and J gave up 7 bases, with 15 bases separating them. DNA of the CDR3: TGTGCCAGCAGCTTTAGAGACACCCTGGACGGGGAGCTGTTTTTT. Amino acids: CASSFRDTLDGELFF.

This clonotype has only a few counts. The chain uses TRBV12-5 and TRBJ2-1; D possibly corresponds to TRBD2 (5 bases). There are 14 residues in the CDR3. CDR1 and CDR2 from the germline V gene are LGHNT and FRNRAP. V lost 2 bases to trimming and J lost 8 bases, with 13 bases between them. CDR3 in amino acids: CASGLPPSRDEQFF. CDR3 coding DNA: TGTGCTAGTGGTTTGCCCCCTAGCCGCGATGAGCAGTTCTTC.

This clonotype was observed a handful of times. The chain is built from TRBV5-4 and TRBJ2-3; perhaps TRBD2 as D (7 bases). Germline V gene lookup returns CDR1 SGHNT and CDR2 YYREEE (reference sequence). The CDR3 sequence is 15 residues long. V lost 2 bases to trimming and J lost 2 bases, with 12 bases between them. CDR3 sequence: CASSFNGGPTDTQYF. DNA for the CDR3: TGTGCCAGCAGCTTTAACGGGGGGCCCACAGATACGCAGTATTTT.

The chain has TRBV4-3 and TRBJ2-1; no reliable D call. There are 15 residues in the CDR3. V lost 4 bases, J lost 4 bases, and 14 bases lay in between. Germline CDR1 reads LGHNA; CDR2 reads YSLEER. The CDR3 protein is CASSLQAPFYNEQFF. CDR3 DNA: TGCGCCAGCAGCCTTCAGGCCCCTTTTTACAATGAGCAGTTCTTC.

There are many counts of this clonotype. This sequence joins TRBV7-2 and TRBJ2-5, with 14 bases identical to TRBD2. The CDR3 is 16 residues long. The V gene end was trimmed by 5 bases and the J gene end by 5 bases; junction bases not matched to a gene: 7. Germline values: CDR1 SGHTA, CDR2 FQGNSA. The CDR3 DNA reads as TGTGCCAGCAGCGCCCGACTAGCGGGGGGGCTTGAGACCCAGTACTTC. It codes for CASSARLAGGLETQYF. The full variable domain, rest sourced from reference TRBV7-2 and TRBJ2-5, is GAGVSQSPSNKVTEKGKDVELRCDPISGHTALYWYRQSLGQGLEFLIYFQGNSAPDKSGLPSDRFSAERTGGSVSTLTIQRTQQEDSAVYLCASSARLAGGLETQYFGPGTRLLVL.

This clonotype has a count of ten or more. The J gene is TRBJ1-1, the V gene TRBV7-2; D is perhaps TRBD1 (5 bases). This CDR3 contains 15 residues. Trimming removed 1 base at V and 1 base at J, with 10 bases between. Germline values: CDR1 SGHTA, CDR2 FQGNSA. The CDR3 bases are TGTGCCAGCAGCTTAGAAGGGACTCCGAACACTGAAGCTTTCTTT. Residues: CASSLEGTPNTEAFF. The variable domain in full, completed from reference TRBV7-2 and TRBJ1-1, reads GAGVSQSPSNKVTEKGKDVELRCDPISGHTALYWYRQSLGQGLEFLIYFQGNSAPDKSGLPSDRFSAERTGGSVSTLTIQRTQQEDSAVYLCASSLEGTPNTEAFFGQGTRLTVV.

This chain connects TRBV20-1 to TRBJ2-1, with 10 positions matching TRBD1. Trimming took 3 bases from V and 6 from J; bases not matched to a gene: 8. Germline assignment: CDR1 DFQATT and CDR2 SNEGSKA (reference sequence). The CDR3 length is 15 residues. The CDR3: CSARTRDRGVNEQFF. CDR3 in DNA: TGCAGTGCTAGGACCCGGGACAGGGGTGTCAATGAGCAGTTCTTC.

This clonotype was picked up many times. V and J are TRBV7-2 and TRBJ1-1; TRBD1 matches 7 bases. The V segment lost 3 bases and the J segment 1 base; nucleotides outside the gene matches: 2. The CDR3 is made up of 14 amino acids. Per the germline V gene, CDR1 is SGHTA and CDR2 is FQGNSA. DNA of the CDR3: TGTGCCAGCAGCTTCAGGGACAGGAACACTGAAGCTTTCTTT. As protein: CASSFRDRNTEAFF.

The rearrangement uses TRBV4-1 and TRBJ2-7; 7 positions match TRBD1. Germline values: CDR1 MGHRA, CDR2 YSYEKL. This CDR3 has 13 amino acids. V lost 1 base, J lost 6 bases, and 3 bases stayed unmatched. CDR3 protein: CASSQGQGSEQYF. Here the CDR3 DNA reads TGCGCCAGCAGCCAAGGACAGGGTTCCGAGCAGTACTTC.

CDR3 region: CASSLDGFEAFF. The CDR3 coding sequence is TGTGCCAGCAGCTTGGACGGGTTTGAAGCTTTCTTT. V is TRBV5-6 and J is TRBJ1-1; D uncertain. The length of the CDR3 is 12 residues. Germline values: CDR1 SGHDT, CDR2 YYEEEE. Trimming took off 0 bases at V and 7 bases at J, with 7 bases between the two ends.

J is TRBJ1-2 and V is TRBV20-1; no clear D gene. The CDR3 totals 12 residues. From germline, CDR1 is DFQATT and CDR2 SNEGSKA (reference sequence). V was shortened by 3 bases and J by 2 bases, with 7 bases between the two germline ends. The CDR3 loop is CSASEQNYGYTF. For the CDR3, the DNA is TGCAGTGCTAGCGAACAAAACTATGGCTACACCTTC.

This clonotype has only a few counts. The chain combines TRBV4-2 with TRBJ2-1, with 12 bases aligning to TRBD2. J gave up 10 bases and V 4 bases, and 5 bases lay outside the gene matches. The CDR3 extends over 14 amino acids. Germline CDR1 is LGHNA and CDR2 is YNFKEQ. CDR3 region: CASSPSGGAEEQFF. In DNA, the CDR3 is TGTGCCAGCAGCCCTAGCGGGGGGGCAGAAGAGCAGTTCTTC.

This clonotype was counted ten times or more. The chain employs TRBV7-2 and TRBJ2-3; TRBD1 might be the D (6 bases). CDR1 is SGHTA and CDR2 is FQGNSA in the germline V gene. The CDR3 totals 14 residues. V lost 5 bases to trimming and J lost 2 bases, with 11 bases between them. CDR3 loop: CASSGGPATDTQYF. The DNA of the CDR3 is TGTGCCAGCAGCGGGGGCCCTGCCACAGATACGCAGTATTTT.

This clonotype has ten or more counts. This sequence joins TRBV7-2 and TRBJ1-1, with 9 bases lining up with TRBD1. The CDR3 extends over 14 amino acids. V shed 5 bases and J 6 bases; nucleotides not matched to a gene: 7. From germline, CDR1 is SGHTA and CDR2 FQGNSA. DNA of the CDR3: TGTGCCAGCAGCCCGGACAGGGGAAGGCCTGAAGCTTTCTTT. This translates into CASSPDRGRPEAFF.

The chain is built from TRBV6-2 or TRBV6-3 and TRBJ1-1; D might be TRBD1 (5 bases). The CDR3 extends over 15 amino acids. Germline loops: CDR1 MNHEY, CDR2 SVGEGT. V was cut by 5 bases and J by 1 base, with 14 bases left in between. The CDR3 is CASSPGLGGNTEAFF. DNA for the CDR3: TGTGCCAGCAGTCCCGGACTTGGGGGGAACACTGAAGCTTTCTTT.

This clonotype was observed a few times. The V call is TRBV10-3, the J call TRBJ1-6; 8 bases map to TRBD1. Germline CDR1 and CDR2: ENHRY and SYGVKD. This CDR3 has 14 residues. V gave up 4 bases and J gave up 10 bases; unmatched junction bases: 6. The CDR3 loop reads CAISVGQGGSPLHF. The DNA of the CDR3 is TGTGCCATCAGTGTCGGACAGGGTGGCTCACCCCTCCACTTT.

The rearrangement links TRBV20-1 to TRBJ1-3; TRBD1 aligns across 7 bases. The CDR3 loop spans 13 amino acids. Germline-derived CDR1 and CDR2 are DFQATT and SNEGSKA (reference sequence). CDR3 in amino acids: CSLLTGSRNTIYF. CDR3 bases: TGCAGCCTCCTGACAGGGAGTCGAAACACCATATATTTT.

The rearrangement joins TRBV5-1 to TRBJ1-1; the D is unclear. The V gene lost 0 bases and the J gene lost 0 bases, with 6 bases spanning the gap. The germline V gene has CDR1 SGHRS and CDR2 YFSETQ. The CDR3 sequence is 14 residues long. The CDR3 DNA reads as TGCGCCAGCAGCTTGGACGTATTGAACACTGAAGCTTTCTTT. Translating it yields CASSLDVLNTEAFF. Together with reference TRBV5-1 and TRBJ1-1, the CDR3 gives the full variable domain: KAGVTQTPRYLIKTRGQQVTLSCSPISGHRSVSWYQQTPGQGLQFLFEYFSETQRNKGNFPGRFSGRQFSNSRSEMNVSTLELGDSALYLCASSLDVLNTEAFFGQGTRLTVV.

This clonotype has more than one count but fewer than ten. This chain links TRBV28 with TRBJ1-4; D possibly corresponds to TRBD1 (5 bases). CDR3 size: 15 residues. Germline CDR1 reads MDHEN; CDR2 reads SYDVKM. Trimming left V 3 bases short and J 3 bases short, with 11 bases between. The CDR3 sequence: CASSFHGGANEKLFF. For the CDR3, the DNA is TGTGCCAGCAGTTTTCACGGGGGTGCTAATGAAAAACTGTTTTTT.

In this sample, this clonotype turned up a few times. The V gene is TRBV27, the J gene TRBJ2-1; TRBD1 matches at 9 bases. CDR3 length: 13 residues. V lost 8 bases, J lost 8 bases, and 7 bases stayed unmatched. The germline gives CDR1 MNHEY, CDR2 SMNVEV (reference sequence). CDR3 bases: TGTGCCAGCCAAGGACAGGGGCGGGATGAGCAGTTCTTC. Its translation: CASQGQGRDEQFF.

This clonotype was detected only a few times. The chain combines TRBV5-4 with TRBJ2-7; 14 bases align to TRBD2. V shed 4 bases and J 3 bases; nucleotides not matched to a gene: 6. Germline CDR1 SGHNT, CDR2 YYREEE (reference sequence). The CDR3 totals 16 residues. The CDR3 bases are TGTGCCAGCAGCCCCGGACTAGCGGGAGGAGGCTACGAGCAGTACTTC. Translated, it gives CASSPGLAGGGYEQYF.

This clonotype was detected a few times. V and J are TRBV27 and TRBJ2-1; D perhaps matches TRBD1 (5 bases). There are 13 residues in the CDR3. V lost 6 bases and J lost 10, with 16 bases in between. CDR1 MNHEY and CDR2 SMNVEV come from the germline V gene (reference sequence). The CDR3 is CASSRLGQDEQFF. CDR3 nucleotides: TGTGCCAGCAGCCGACTCGGACAAGACGAGCAGTTCTTC.

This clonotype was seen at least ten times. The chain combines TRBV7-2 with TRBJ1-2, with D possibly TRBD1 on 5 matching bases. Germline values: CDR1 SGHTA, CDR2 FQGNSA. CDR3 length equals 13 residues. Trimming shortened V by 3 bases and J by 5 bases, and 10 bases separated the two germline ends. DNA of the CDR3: TGTGCCAGCAGCTTTCGGGGGGAGTATGGCTACACCTTC. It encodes CASSFRGEYGYTF. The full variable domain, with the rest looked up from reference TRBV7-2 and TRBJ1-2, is GAGVSQSPSNKVTEKGKDVELRCDPISGHTALYWYRQSLGQGLEFLIYFQGNSAPDKSGLPSDRFSAERTGGSVSTLTIQRTQQEDSAVYLCASSFRGEYGYTFGSGTRLTVV.